This TCR beta chain originates from a study of blood T cell repertoires in COVID-19. Between the trimmed V and J ends, which lost 2 bases and 2 bases, there was a span of 11 bases. This CDR3 contains 15 residues. Germline CDR1 SGHVS, CDR2 FNYEAQ. The age range of participants was about 18 to 95 years, with residence in approximately 25 US areas. Produced via immunoSEQ multiplex PCR; TCRdb's table is partial and in-frame only. This table has 150,000 to 200,000 clones, roughly 82% appearing once. This TCR came from a woman younger than 45 who had recovered from COVID-19. The sequenced material came from PBMCs or T cells enriched from blood (not recorded which). The chain couples TRBV7-6 to TRBJ2-3, with D tentatively TRBD1 (5 bases). DNA for the CDR3: TGTGCCAGCAGCTTAAATCCAGGGAACACAGATACGCAGTATTTT. It specifies CASSLNPGNTDTQYF. Supplemented by reference TRBV7-6 and TRBJ2-3, the full variable domain reads GAGVSQSPRYKVTKRGQDVALRCDPISGHVSLYWYRQALGQGPEFLTYFNYEAQQDKSGLPNDRFSAERPEGSISTLTIQRTEQRDSAMYRCASSLNPGNTDTQYFGPGTRLTVL.